This T cell receptor (beta chain) was obtained from a study of T cell responses to AZD1222 COVID-19 vaccine. Profiled with immunoSEQ multiplex PCR; TCRdb holds only in-frame clones, not every one. The sample includes about 120,000 clones, about 91% of them seen just once. The sequencing used peripheral blood, collected 28 days after the second AZD1222 dose. The sequence came from an adult who received the AZD1222 COVID-19 vaccine.

CDR3 nucleotides: TGCGCCAGCAGCACGCCGCGGGAGACCCAGTACTTC. Encoded protein: CASSTPRETQYF. The chain uses TRBV5-1 and TRBJ2-5; D gene unclear. The CDR3 runs 12 residues. Trimming cost V 4 bases and J 5 bases, with 9 bases left between them. Germline loops: CDR1 SGHRS, CDR2 YFSETQ. Full variable domain (missing parts from reference TRBV5-1 and TRBJ2-5): KAGVTQTPRYLIKTRGQQVTLSCSPISGHRSVSWYQQTPGQGLQFLFEYFSETQRNKGNFPGRFSGRQFSNSRSEMNVSTLELGDSALYLCASSTPRETQYFGPGTRLLVL.